This T cell receptor beta chain was sequenced during a study of shared clonotypes between healthy human individuals (dated by TCRdb to 2018 to 2020). In the study overall: Three men and a couple of women, aged 18 to 49 years, made up the cohort. Per donor, three plates each were used for CD4 naive and CD4 memory, two for CD8 naive, and one for CD8 memory. The study deeply sequenced blood TCR repertoires of about 5 healthy adults to estimate repertoire size and the extent of clonotype sharing between individuals. Different laboratories and diverse techniques were used to prepare libraries and sequence TCR repertoires, to increase sequencing depth and limit assay-specific biases. Leukapheresis yielded between about 0.94 and 10 billion PBMCs per donor.

Using the deep immunoSEQ assay, TCR CDR3 regions were amplified from genomic DNA by multiplex PCR. Genomic DNA extracted from each cell subset was distributed evenly over all wells of several immunoSEQ 96-well plates, and each plate served as one replicate. For sorted subsets, approximately 0.2 ug of genomic DNA, equivalent to around 30,000 T cell genomes, went into each replicate PCR. Purified libraries were measured with a Qubit 3.0 fluorometer, size-checked on a Bioanalyzer 2100, and measured again with the KAPA Library Quantification kit. Each immunoSEQ 96-well plate was sequenced on its own single-read 150-cycle Illumina NextSeq 550 flow cell. On the study's bioinformatics: Because the immunoSEQ output included only junctional sequences and no quality scores, the filtering could not be the same as the filtering used for full-length reads. Sequences were annotated with PyIR, a Python wrapper for IgBLAST v1.9, using IMGT germline references to assign V/J genes and CDR3. Reads were removed for weak V/J assignments (E-value above 1e-6), missing CDR3, stop codons, out-of-frame junctions, or ambiguous translated residues. V3J clonotypes were defined as sequences sharing an identical inferred V gene, J gene, and CDR3 amino acid sequence. To compute the percentage overlap between repertoires, the number of shared unique clonotypes was divided by the size of the smaller repertoire. Richness of each repertoire was evaluated using RTK rarefaction, the Chao1 estimator, and Recon v2.1 estimates of unobserved clonotypes. Generation probabilities for all TCRbeta clonotypes obtained by the gDNA method from a handful of donors were computed using OLGA. TCRdb retrieved this table from immuneACCESS and kept in-frame rearrangements only. Not all clones are present; in checked studies, unresolved V genes account for under half, and no reason is known for the remainder. Clonal size and the V and J genes are those of that table, whereas D and trimming came from the DNA. The sample data list over 2 million clones, and 85% to 95% of these were observed just once. The ten largest clones represent more than 0.1% of the sample.

What the study reported, not specific to this receptor: Higher generation probabilities were observed for clonotypes shared by all four sorted-subset donors than for non-shared clonotypes. When a few donors were compared, the shared fraction of clonotypes was about 5.2% for naive CD4, approximately 3.5% for naive CD8, roughly 2.3% for memory CD4, and 0.35% to 0.5% for memory CD8. Rarefaction of sorted-subset datasets indicated incomplete sequencing despite the large sequencing depth. The genetic and exposure-history diversity represented was limited by the small number of donors. Only blood was sampled, and tissue TCR repertoires likely differ from those in blood. Naive subsets generally had larger estimated clonotype richness than memory subsets did. Based on pairwise subsampling, the degree of clonotype sharing among donors was expected to be affected by sequencing depth.

The donors were healthy, HIV-negative adults with no recently reported acute infections or vaccinations. Every donor was a Caucasian adult living in Nashville, Tennessee, USA. CD4+ T cells were enriched through magnetic negative selection, after which naive cells were positively selected on CD45RA and the remaining negative fraction served as the memory subset. Blood was collected by leukapheresis, and PBMCs were isolated by Ficoll-Histopaque density gradient centrifugation and then cryopreserved in liquid nitrogen vapor phase. Analytical flow cytometry was used to check the purity and quantity of every magnetically sorted T cell population. Genomic DNA was isolated from each sorted fraction and quantified by UV absorbance on a Nanodrop 2000c. V is pared back by 1 base and J by 8 bases, with 5 bases lying between the germline termini. CDR1 is given as DFQATT and CDR2 as SNEGSKA, both from the germline V gene (reference sequence). Measured from the cysteine to the phenylalanine, the CDR3 is 10 residues long. The CDR3 DNA has 30 bases and is translated from base 1.

Notes on this clone: Its antigen specificity is not known. Base qualities are missing; no much larger clone stands one base away. The sample has other DNA sequences that encode this CDR3 too.

The V and J segments used are TRBV20-1 and TRBJ1-2; too little of a D gene remains to name it. The receptor was derived from a young man in good health. What was sequenced was naive CD4+ T cells sorted from blood. What the cell subset or site label conveys for this sample: CD45RA+ positively selected. For the CDR3, the sequence is CSARGGGYTF. The sequenced DNA is TGCAGTGCTAGAGGTGGCGGCTACACCTTC.